The 25 T cell receptor beta chains below were found in one sample sequenced in a study of chemoradiotherapy in HPV16-positive cancers. Method: immunoSEQ multiplex PCR; TCRdb's copy keeps in-frame clones and lacks some. Seen here are over 5,000 clones, about 86% observed once, and the top ten hold 2% to 2.5%. The sample consisted of tumor tissue, taken from a patient who underwent chemoradiotherapy. The receptors originated from a human donor with HPV-associated anogenital cancer.

The V call is TRBV10-3, the J call TRBJ2-3; 16 bases line up with TRBD2. The V gene's germline CDR1 is ENHRY and CDR2 SYGVKD. Trimming cost V 11 bases and J 4 bases; bases outside gene matches: 6. The CDR3 extends over 15 amino acids. CDR3 sequence reads: CASGTSGRGADTQYF. The CDR3 DNA is TGTGCCTCGGGGACTAGCGGGAGGGGCGCAGATACGCAGTATTTT.

The rearrangement uses TRBV29-1 and TRBJ1-1, with 9 bases that match TRBD1. V shed 7 bases and J 3 bases; nucleotides not matched to a gene: 6. The CDR3 consists of 13 residues. The V gene's germline CDR1 is SQVTM and CDR2 ANQGSEA. The CDR3 DNA reads TGCAGCGCCTTGGGACAGGGCGACACTGAAGCTTTCTTT. It encodes CSALGQGDTEAFF.

The V gene is TRBV4-3, the J gene TRBJ1-1; D gene ambiguous. The CDR3 extends over 11 amino acids. Trimming left V 5 bases short and J 2 bases short, with 3 bases between. CDR1 is LGHNA, CDR2 YSLEER, per germline. The CDR3 DNA is TGCGCCAGCAGCAAAAACACTGAAGCTTTCTTT. Its translation is CASSKNTEAFF.

V usage is TRBV6-1 and J usage is TRBJ1-2; D is possibly TRBD1 (5 bases). The CDR3 loop spans 15 amino acids. V was clipped by 0 bases and J by 7 bases, with 15 bases between them. Per germline, CDR1 MNHNS and CDR2 SASEGT. Here the CDR3 reads CASSEAGGGGPGYTF. The CDR3 bases are TGTGCCAGCAGTGAAGCTGGGGGTGGGGGACCTGGCTACACCTTC.

The chain couples TRBV4-2 to TRBJ2-7, with 7 bases that match TRBD1. The V gene end was trimmed by 0 bases and the J gene end by 1 base; junction bases not matched to a gene: 6. CDR1 and CDR2 (germline): LGHNA, YNFKEQ. This CDR3 contains 16 residues. The CDR3 region is CASSQDPGTASYEQYF. The CDR3 bases are TGTGCCAGCAGCCAAGACCCGGGGACAGCTTCCTACGAGCAGTACTTC.

This rearrangement joins TRBV11-2 to TRBJ1-2; a possible D gene is TRBD1 (6 bases). The CDR3 loop spans 14 amino acids. Germline CDR1 is SGHAT and CDR2 is FQNNGV. V was trimmed by 1 base and J by 4 bases, leaving 10 bases between them. In nucleotides, the CDR3 is TGTGCCAGCAGCTTAGGGACAGCTTTCTATGGCTACACCTTC. Its protein is CASSLGTAFYGYTF.

The rearrangement joins TRBV7-2 to TRBJ2-2; 11 bases match TRBD2. The CDR3 extends over 18 amino acids. Germline trimming cut 3 bases from V and 5 bases from J; bases unmatched to any gene: 11. CDR1 and CDR2 (germline): SGHTA, FQGNSA. As DNA, the CDR3 is TGTGCCAGCAGCTTGTCCGGTTTTAGCGGGAGGGTTACCGGGGAGCTGTTTTTT. This gives the protein CASSLSGFSGRVTGELFF.

This rearrangement joins TRBV19 to TRBJ1-1; D uncertain. The V end lost 10 bases, the J end lost 2 bases, and 11 bases lay between the germline ends. The CDR3 is 12 residues long. CDR1 is LNHDA, CDR2 SQIVND, per germline (reference sequence). For the CDR3, the DNA is TGTGCCACCAAGACGGGAAACACTGAAGCTTTCTTT. This translates into CATKTGNTEAFF.

The chain couples TRBV5-4 to TRBJ1-1; 8 nucleotides match TRBD1. The V segment lost 6 bases and the J segment 0 bases; nucleotides outside the gene matches: 13. Germline V CDR1 and CDR2: SGHNT, YYREEE (reference sequence). The CDR3 sequence is 17 residues long. CDR3 nucleotides: TGTGCCAGCACCCCGGGGGGGCAGGGGGCGATGAACACTGAAGCTTTCTTT. This codes for CASTPGGQGAMNTEAFF.

This chain links TRBV9 with TRBJ1-6; 9 bases line up with TRBD1. J was trimmed by 5 bases and V by 3 bases; bases with no gene match: 6. This CDR3 is built from 16 residues. Germline CDR1 reads SGDLS; CDR2 reads YYNGEE. CDR3 DNA sequence: TGTGCCAGCAGCGGCCTACAGGGGGCGGATAATTCACCCCTCCACTTT. Residues: CASSGLQGADNSPLHF.

The chain uses TRBV5-1 and TRBJ2-2; D tentatively reads TRBD1 or TRBD2 (6 bases each). There are 17 residues in the CDR3. Germline assignment: CDR1 SGHRS and CDR2 YFSETQ. The V and J ends lost 2 bases and 6 bases respectively, with 20 bases between them. The CDR3 loop reads CASSLIGGRAGSGELFF. As DNA, the CDR3 is TGCGCCAGCAGCTTAATCGGGGGCAGAGCAGGGTCCGGGGAGCTGTTTTTT.

The V and J genes are TRBV9 and TRBJ2-5; maybe TRBD2 (5 bases). The DNA end lines up better with TRBJ2-7; the J call may be wrong. The CDR3 extends over 14 amino acids. Germline loops: CDR1 SGDLS, CDR2 YYNGEE. The CDR3 DNA is TGTGCCAGCACCCCCGGACTCTCTTCCTACGAGCAGTACTTC. Its protein is CASTPGLSSYEQYF.

This clone was found a few times. Here the CDR3 DNA reads TGTGCCAGCAGTGCCTCTTCTAGGGATGAGCAGTTCTTC. Translation gives CASSASSRDEQFF. This chain uses TRBV28 with TRBJ2-1; D is uncertain. This CDR3 contains 13 residues. CDR1 is MDHEN, CDR2 SYDVKM, per germline. Trimming left V 5 bases short and J 8 bases short, with 13 bases between.

The CDR3 spells CSVWGLAGGGGETQYF. CDR3 bases: TGCAGCGTTTGGGGACTAGCGGGAGGAGGCGGGGAGACCCAGTACTTC. This chain uses TRBV29-1 with TRBJ2-5, with 15 bases identical to TRBD2. This CDR3 is 16 amino acids long. Per germline, CDR1 SQVTM and CDR2 ANQGSEA. V trimming: 5 bases; J trimming: 5 bases; junction bases outside the gene matches: 9.

J is TRBJ2-2 and V is TRBV11-3, with 8 bases matching TRBD2. In germline, CDR1 is SGHNT, CDR2 YENEEA. This CDR3 is built from 14 residues. After removal of 4 bases from V and 7 bases from J, the junction contained 5 bases not matched to a gene. CDR3 amino acids: CASSSGLAGGELFF. For the CDR3, the DNA is TGTGCCAGCAGCTCCGGACTAGCCGGCGGGGAGCTGTTTTTT.

The V and J genes are TRBV19 and TRBJ2-7; D not certain. The germline V gene has CDR1 LNHDA and CDR2 SQIVND (reference sequence). V lost 1 base and J lost 5, with 6 bases in between. The CDR3 is 12 amino acids. The CDR3 here is CASSIGADEQYF. For the CDR3, the DNA is TGTGCCAGTAGTATAGGGGCAGACGAGCAGTACTTC.

The chain has TRBV19 and TRBJ2-1, with D perhaps TRBD2 (5 bases). The germline V and J ends were trimmed by 4 bases and 7 bases, with 14 bases remaining between them. The CDR3 length is 14 residues. Germline V gives CDR1 LNHDA, CDR2 SQIVND (reference sequence). As DNA, the CDR3 is TGTGCCAGTAGTAAGGGCGGGTTGGGGAATGAGCAGTTCTTC. Translating gives CASSKGGLGNEQFF.

The rearrangement links TRBV19 to TRBJ2-7; D remains unclear. The CDR3 has 14 amino acids. With 6 bases removed from V and 3 bases from J, the gap between germline ends came to 15 bases. Looked up from germline, CDR1 is LNHDA and CDR2 is SQIVND (reference sequence). The CDR3 sequence is CASRPNIGNYEQYF. For the CDR3, the DNA is TGTGCCAGTAGGCCCAACATCGGCAACTACGAGCAGTACTTC.

The chain is built from TRBV18 and TRBJ1-5; D gene unclear. There are 12 residues in the CDR3. Trimming removed 3 bases from V and 5 bases from J, with 5 bases in between. CDR1 is KGHSH and CDR2 is LQKENI in the germline V gene. CDR3 amino acids: CASSPVDQPQHF. The CDR3, as DNA: TGTGCCAGCTCACCCGTAGATCAGCCCCAGCATTTT.

V is TRBV18 and J is TRBJ2-3; D not certain. CDR3 length: 13 amino acids. Germline V gene sequence: CDR1 KGHSH, CDR2 LQKENI. The V end lost 3 bases, the J end lost 9 bases, and 13 bases lay between the germline ends. For the CDR3, the DNA is TGTGCCAGCTCACCCACAGACTCGGTCACGCAGTATTTT. It encodes CASSPTDSVTQYF. The whole variable domain, remainder taken from reference TRBV18 and TRBJ2-3, is NAGVMQNPRHLVRRRGQEARLRCSPMKGHSHVYWYRQLPEEGLKFMVYLQKENIIDESGMPKERFSAEFPKEGPSILRIQQVVRGDSAAYFCASSPTDSVTQYFGPGTRLTVL.

V and J are TRBV4-3 and TRBJ2-1; 11 nucleotides agree with TRBD2. Germline V lookup: CDR1 LGHNA, CDR2 YSLEER. The CDR3 loop spans 16 amino acids. Trimming cost V 5 bases and J 5 bases; bases outside gene matches: 8. The CDR3 here is CASSKVGTSGHNEQFF. CDR3 DNA: TGCGCCAGCAGCAAAGTGGGGACTAGCGGACACAATGAGCAGTTCTTC.

The V gene is TRBV7-2, the J gene TRBJ1-1; D is unclear. Trimming took 1 base from V and 6 from J, leaving 15 bases between them. This CDR3 has 15 amino acids. Per the germline V gene, CDR1 is SGHTA and CDR2 is FQGNSA. CDR3 in DNA: TGTGCCAGCAGCTTAGGCGAGGGATTGGACCCTGAAGCTTTCTTT. Protein: CASSLGEGLDPEAFF.

The J gene is TRBJ1-3, the V gene TRBV4-3; no clear D gene. The CDR3 totals 15 residues. Trimming shortened V by 0 bases and J by 0 bases, and 6 bases separated the two germline ends. Germline values: CDR1 LGHNA, CDR2 YSLEER. CDR3 loop: CASSQDRNSGNTIYF. DNA for the CDR3: TGCGCCAGCAGCCAAGATAGGAACTCTGGAAACACCATATATTTT.

This chain connects TRBV21-1 to TRBJ2-1; the table calls TRBD2, which could not be checked here. TRBV21-1 represents a pseudogene. The CDR3 has 15 amino acids. Here the CDR3 reads CASSKDQREGDEQFF. CDR3 nucleotides: TGTGCCAGCAGCAAAGACCAGCGGGAGGGCGATGAGCAGTTCTTC.

This chain connects TRBV7-8 to TRBJ2-3; D may be TRBD1 (7 bases). CDR1 is SGHVS, CDR2 FQNEAQ, per germline. Trimming shortened V by 6 bases and J by 8 bases, and 24 bases separated the two germline ends. The CDR3 is 16 amino acids. CDR3 amino acids: CASRSQGGSDTGTQYF. As DNA, the CDR3 is TGTGCCAGCAGATCTCAGGGGGGTTCGGATACTGGTACGCAGTATTTT. The entire variable domain, with the rest obtained from reference TRBV7-8 and TRBJ2-3, is as follows: GAGVSQSPRYKVAKRGQDVALRCDPISGHVSLFWYQQALGQGPEFLTYFQNEAQLDKSGLPSDRFFAERPEGSVSTLKIQRTQQEDSAVYLCASRSQGGSDTGTQYFGPGTRLTVL.